This T cell receptor (beta chain) comes out of a study of cytomegalovirus exposure and HLA in healthy donors (dated by TCRdb to 2017 to 2019). With regard to the full study: In an earlier analysis of fewer than 750 of the donors, about 260 Gb of sequence data and roughly 100 million unique TCR beta sequences from roughly 200 million T cells were reported. Around 320 gigabases of sequencing data and approximately 85 million unique TCR sequences were included in an early release covering about 620 HLA-typed donors. Of the 300 to 450 genotyped donors, 80% to 90% were placed in the genetic ancestry cluster associated with self-reported Caucasian donors. The study was designed to test whether signatures of past pathogen exposure could be identified by cataloging public T cell receptors. The study used immunosequencing to profile the T cell repertoires of around 600 subjects and linked those repertoires to cytomegalovirus serostatus. A separate validation cohort of roughly 130 different subjects was used in addition to the 666-subject first cohort. The study combined high-throughput TCR immunosequencing, statistical association of individual TCRs with disease status, and machine learning to predict cytomegalovirus infection status. A later analysis re-analyzed previously published TCR beta repertoires from 550 to 700 donors and added high-resolution HLA genotyping to study TCR occurrence patterns. In the later analysis, no new phenotypic data were used to find candidate immune exposures; instead, reliance was placed on TCR beta sequences and their occurrence across donors. In an earlier analysis of around 540 of the donors, high-throughput TCR beta sequencing was used to judge whether each TCR beta V gene segment behaved as functional or pseudogenic. Alongside the repertoire data, information on donor age, sex, ethnicity and CMV serostatus was compiled. A later genetic analysis took genome-wide SNP genotypes for about three fifths of the 666 donors and used that subset as a discovery cohort. All discovery cohort repertoires had been generated using a single sequencing platform. Both class I and class II loci were covered by HLA typing, at four-digit resolution. The number of donors typed differed by locus, with roughly 620-630 for A, B, C, DRB1 and DQB1, approximately 500 for DQA1, some 570 for DPA1, and about 450 for DPB1. Roughly 5 DR-DQ haplotypes were treated as single units for association and clustering because of strong linkage in the cohort. Among about 400 genotyped donors of the cohort, an average of approximately 200,000 unique TCR beta nucleotide sequences was sequenced per donor, of which roughly 17% were non-productive. Results the study describes overall, beyond this receptor: An earlier analysis of around 600 of the donors showed that most TCR beta V segments appeared in productive rearrangements either about 90% or about 30% of the time, which broadly matched IMGT annotations. A later analysis associated about 17,000 TCR beta sequences with specific HLA alleles at a false discovery rate of 0.05. Several of the top co-occurrence clusters appeared to be linked to parvovirus B19, influenza, CMV and Epstein-Barr virus, according to a later analysis. The cohort was sequenced for TCR beta chains only, and without alpha or paired-chain data the features that could be detected were limited. Because counts were too low, roughly 17 rarely observed V segments, including chromosome 9 orphons, were left out of the earlier analysis of several hundred of the donors. In both the original and validation cohorts, the classifier was reported to diagnose cytomegalovirus status with high specificity and sensitivity. In the study, approximately 150 TCR beta chains were listed as associated with cytomegalovirus. Across donors, most TCR sequences were observed very rarely, whereas some public TCRs were present in many individuals. V-gene and J-gene trimming of TCR beta chains was associated with a missense DCLRE1C variant in a later genetic analysis, and the association was replicated in an independent cohort. It was suggested by the authors that the approach could potentially be generalized to other disease states and immunological phenotypes. Because HLA typing was unavailable for some donors at each locus, only the typed subset was used in association tests. Some IMGT-functional V segments, including TRBV6-2 and TRBV6-3, could not be told apart with the 87-base-pair reads, so those segments were excluded. A further reported finding was that TCR beta sequences accurately predicted the HLA-A and HLA-B alleles for most subjects in the first cohort. In a later analysis, HLA-associated TCR beta chains were found to be more clonally expanded and to have lower generation probabilities than equally common non-associated chains. The sequencing pipeline was judged likely to have produced a cluster of highly shared sequence variants as a technical artifact. When HLA alleles, especially DR and DQ, strongly co-occurred, attributing TCR associations to individual alleles was difficult. Sequencing depth was assumed to be roughly uniform across donors in the presence/absence analyses, though that assumption may not hold. In a later analysis, TCR association rates were found to vary across HLA loci, with the most associated TCRs seen for DRB1 alleles and the fewest for HLA-C alleles. Linkage disequilibrium might explain the correlated functional status among segregating V segments, but an unknown experimental factor could not be excluded. A few of the identified cytomegalovirus-associated TCR beta chains were confirmed in vitro to be specific for cytomegalovirus antigens. According to a later analysis, most CMV-associated TCR beta chains appeared to be HLA-restricted, and the HLA associations seemed to be driven largely by CMV exposure. Compared with the roughly 710-donor mean, donors in an Asian-associated ancestry cluster had fewer N-insertions in productive TCRs, according to a later genetic analysis. The only immune exposure information available for the cohort was CMV serostatus.

In total, more than 500 healthy bone marrow donors made up the cohort. At the time of sampling, all cohort members were nominally healthy, though unrecorded immune exposures were likely present. The donor tested CMV seropositive, placing the donor among the approximately 290 seropositive members of the cohort. A peripheral blood sample was collected from each donor, and TCR beta sequencing was performed on peripheral blood mononuclear cells. The Qiagen DNeasy Blood Extraction Kit was used to extract genomic DNA from the blood cell samples. Library method: the immunoSEQ multiplex PCR assay. For the multiplex PCR, a mixture combining 60 forward primers for TCR Vbeta segments and 13 reverse primers for TCR Jbeta segments was used. Amplification of the CDR3 region of rearranged TCR beta genes was performed with a multiplex PCR assay on genomic DNA. Amplified TCR beta libraries were sequenced as 87-base-pair reads on the Illumina HiSeq System. The paper's data handling went like this. In a later analysis, tens of millions of unique TCR beta chains were counted across the approximately 640 repertoires, and around 10 million of these chains were shared by at least two donors. Raw reads were error-corrected and collapsed into unique sequences by a nearest-neighbor algorithm in which closely related sequences were merged to remove PCR and sequencing errors. CDR3 sequences were aligned to IMGT reference sequences to assign V, D and J gene segments. For a sequence to be retained, at least a six-nucleotide match to both a V gene segment and a J gene segment was required. A rearrangement was called productive if the CDR3 had no stop codons and remained in frame with V and J, and every other rearrangement was called non-productive. Following IMGT convention, CDR3 was defined as the stretch from the second conserved V-encoded cysteine up to the conserved J-encoded phenylalanine. The earlier analysis of about 570 of the donors excluded any sequence lacking an unambiguous match to a single V gene segment. An earlier analysis of about 590 of the donors classified V segments as functional when productive rearrangements were above 56.7% and as segregating when the standard deviation between donors was above 5%. To diagnose cytomegalovirus status from the catalog of TCR beta chain sequences, a statistical classification framework was built. In a later analysis, TCR nucleotide sequences were compared against IMGT/GENE-DB human TR gene sequences so that V and J genes could be assigned. A later analysis assigned CDR3 sequences and most-parsimonious VDJ recombination scenarios with the TCRdist pipeline. In a later analysis, each TCR beta chain was defined by its CDR3 amino acid sequence together with its V-gene family, and reads lacking a unique V-gene family were excluded. A later analysis removed 500 to 650 highly shared, low-generation-probability nucleotide sequences to deal with suspected cross-contamination and a sequencing artifact. In a later analysis, a clonal expansion index for each public chain was calculated from normalized within-repertoire ranks of inferred template counts. Generation probabilities in a later analysis came from a VDJ recombination model fitted to out-of-frame rearrangements, and those results were checked against IGoR. A later analysis scored TCR-TCR, TCR-HLA and TCR-CMV co-occurrence with hypergeometric tests, applying a repertoire-size bias correction to TCR pairs. False discovery rates were estimated in a later analysis by permuting HLA or CMV assignments 20 times. In a later analysis, co-occurring TCRs were grouped using DBSCAN, and TCRdist sequence similarity was added for clustering within HLA-allele-positive subsets. Repertoires with fewer than 30,000 or more than 120,000 public chains, plus five repertoires with anomalous nucleotide sharing, were excluded from co-occurrence clustering. TCRdb obtained this table from immuneACCESS and retained in-frame rearrangements with V and J assigned. These tables miss some clones; where compared with another copy, unresolved V genes account for less than half of the shortfall, and the remainder is unexplained. V, J and clone size reflect that table, while D and trimming were determined from the DNA. Counted in this sample were 150,000 to 200,000 clones; 70% to 90% of them appeared once. The ten most abundant clones make up 4.5% to 5.5% of the sample.

V loses 0 bases, J loses 4 bases, and the germline ends lie 5 bases apart. For CDR1 and CDR2, the germline V gene (reference sequence) lists MNHEY and SMNVEV. The CDR3 runs 13 residues from the cysteine to the phenylalanine. The CDR3 DNA has 39 bases and is translated from base 1. Comment on this clone: What this receptor recognizes is not known. The record has no base qualities; no much larger clone is one base away.

Specimen: PBMCs. The rearrangement combines TRBV27 with TRBJ2-3, with an unclear D gene assignment. The clonotype comes from a girl aged 10 to 17 in good health and CMV-seropositive. The CDR3 protein: CASSLSPSDTQYF. The DNA is as follows: TGTGCCAGCAGTTTATCTCCTTCAGATACGCAGTATTTT.